This TCR beta chain was captured in a study of molecular identifiers for immune sequencing clone quantification (dated by TCRdb to 2017 to 2018). With regard to the full study: For a replicate experiment, RNA from approximately 20,000 or 100,000 naive CD8 T cells was divided into five aliquots, of which four were sequenced. This methods study benchmarked molecular-identifier clustering-based TCR repertoire sequencing (MIDCIRS) and TCR RNA copy counting, using CD8 T cells to do so. Overall study outcomes, separate from this receptor: Spiked-in Jurkat TCR RNA (about 10 copies' worth), which is not part of the donor repertoire, was contained in the naive libraries. Highly expanded clone sizes could be underestimated because identical TCR molecules may share a barcode. Spiked-in Jurkat TCR RNA equal to a single cell's worth was reported to be detectable even within 1,100,000 naive CD8 T cells. Modeling indicated about 3.1 TCR RNA copies recovered per cell, compared with 9 to 10 by digital PCR, which implies a capture efficiency of around 30%. In CMV-specific effector cells, clones with more than 20 RNA copies contained over 97% of molecules, whereas in naive cells such clones contained under 1% of molecules. When barcode sub-clustering was omitted, TCR diversity was inflated by chimeric consensus sequences, with chimeras reaching as high as 47%.

The V end loses 1 base and the J end loses 7 bases, and a stretch of 16 bases separates them. From a lookup of the germline V gene, CDR1 and CDR2 are KGHDR and SFDVKD. The CDR3 covers 16 residues, taking in both the cysteine and the phenylalanine. This entry keeps only the CDR3 DNA: 48 bases, framed from base 1. The method behind the library was PCR. TCRdb records NextSeq 500 as the sequencer. Preparation of bulk TCR libraries followed a previously described approach, with the TCR primers listed in Table S5. The Qiagen AllPrep DNA/RNA kit was used to purify total RNA. Before any analysis, reads coming from multiple sequencing runs of the same library were combined into one pool. The study's processing was this. Reads were retained only if an exact TCR constant sequence was present, and the retained reads were trimmed to 150 nt and grouped according to their 12-nt molecular barcodes. Reads within each barcode group were sub-clustered using a 15% Levenshtein threshold, and quality-weighted consensus sequences were constructed for each RNA molecule. Non-functional sequences were removed, as were lower-count sequences one edit away from another. Barcode sub-clusters with fewer than 20% of the maximum read count were removed, based on fitting two negative binomial distributions. TCRdb's own reprocessing of the public reads used fastp at Q25 and MiXCR and kept productive beta chains. Merged by CDR3 protein, the rows form single entries marked with the most common genes and DNA. The V and J calls, along with clone size, are taken from TCRdb and not from the paper's own processing. Within this sample are approximately 93,000 distinct CDR3 sequences, with 20% to 25% of them counted one time only. 0.78% of the sample is held by the ten biggest clonotypes.

Libraries of naive CD8 T cells were built from 20,000 to 1,000,000 sorted cells, with 10%, 30% or 50% of the purified RNA used. On a BD FACSAria II, naive CD8 T cells were FACS-sorted as CD8+CD4-CCR7+CD45RA+ and collected into RLT Plus buffer. To test detection sensitivity, Jurkat RNA equal to around nine TCR copies was added to samples of about 17,000-1,100,000 naive CD8 T cells. CD8 T cells were enriched with RosetteSep CD8+ T Cell Enrichment Cocktail and Ficoll-Paque, followed by ACK red cell lysis. Ten or more counts support this clonotype. Its antigen is still unknown. Per-nucleotide qualities are absent, and no much larger clonotype sits a single base away.

The specimen was naive CD8+ T cells from blood, with Jurkat cell RNA spiked in. The label giving this sample's cell subset or site can be read as: FACS-sorted CD8+CD4-CCR7+CD45RA+ naive T cells. Rearrangement joined TRBV24-1 to TRBJ2-1, and the D gene may be TRBD1, 5 bases matching. The clonotype originates from a human donor in good health. Some libraries in this study had Jurkat cell RNA spiked in. The CDR3 sequence is CATSDFSSKSGNEQFF. The DNA reads as follows: TGTGCCACCAGTGATTTCAGCAGCAAGTCAGGGAATGAGCAGTTCTTC.